This TCR beta chain originates from a study of PD-L1 blockade in urothelial cancer. About the research overall: Samples of blood were analyzed 3 weeks (second dose) and 6 weeks after treatment start. Blood samples had a median of 141,255 T cells.

Synthetic TCR analog templates were spiked into all PCRs individually. Data came from immunoSEQ multiplex PCR; TCRdb stores just in-frame clones and leaves some out. The sample lists 35,000 to 55,000 clones, approximately 80% occurring once. Each patient gave between 1 and 8 samples of peripheral blood mononuclear cells, which were collected pretreatment and during treatment. This CDR3 comprises 17 residues. The germline CDR1 and CDR2 sequences are KGHSH and LQKENI. Trimming removed 3 bases from V and 3 bases from J, with 19 bases in between. This clone has more than one count but fewer than ten. This clonotype originated in a man between 65 and 85 years old with urothelial cancer. The material sequenced was PBMCs, taken around atezolizumab (anti-PD-L1) treatment. The J gene is TRBJ2-3, the V gene TRBV18; TRBD2 might be the D (6 bases). DNA of the CDR3: TGTGCCAGCTCACCTCCGGGACCCGGAGGGGCAACAGATACGCAGTATTTT. It is translated as CASSPPGPGGATDTQYF.